This T cell receptor beta chain is from a study of cytomegalovirus exposure and HLA in healthy donors. Primers included in the PCR were 60 Vbeta and 13 Jbeta primers. Some clones are missing from TCRdb's copy, which holds only in-frame ones; the method was immunoSEQ multiplex PCR. The sample lists about 120,000 clones, around 10% seen once, with approximately 3% in the top ten. The CDR3 contains 16 residues. J was trimmed by 0 bases and V by 0 bases; bases with no gene match: 4. Germline V CDR1 and CDR2: SGHRS, YFSETQ. The rearrangement joins TRBV5-1 to TRBJ2-3; 7 bases match TRBD1. The specimen was PBMCs. This clonotype originated in a man aged 25 to 45 in good health and CMV-seronegative. The CDR3 here is CASSLADRTSTDTQYF. For the CDR3, the DNA is TGCGCCAGCAGCTTGGCGGACAGGACCAGCACAGATACGCAGTATTTT.